This TCR beta chain emerged from a study of blood T cell repertoires in COVID-19. Profiled with immunoSEQ multiplex PCR; TCRdb holds only in-frame clones, not every one. The table lists some 300,000 clones, 88% of them singletons. With V trimmed by 4 bases and J by 5 bases, 7 bases remained unmatched. CDR1 and CDR2 from the germline V gene are SGHRS and YFSETQ. The CDR3 contains 17 residues. The receptor was isolated from a woman aged 30 to 39 who had recovered from COVID-19. This sequence joins TRBV5-1 and TRBJ2-2, with 14 positions matching TRBD2. Material: peripheral blood. CDR3 sequence reads: CASSPTSGGARTGELFF. In DNA, the CDR3 is TGCGCCAGCAGCCCGACTAGCGGGGGGGCCAGGACCGGGGAGCTGTTTTTT.